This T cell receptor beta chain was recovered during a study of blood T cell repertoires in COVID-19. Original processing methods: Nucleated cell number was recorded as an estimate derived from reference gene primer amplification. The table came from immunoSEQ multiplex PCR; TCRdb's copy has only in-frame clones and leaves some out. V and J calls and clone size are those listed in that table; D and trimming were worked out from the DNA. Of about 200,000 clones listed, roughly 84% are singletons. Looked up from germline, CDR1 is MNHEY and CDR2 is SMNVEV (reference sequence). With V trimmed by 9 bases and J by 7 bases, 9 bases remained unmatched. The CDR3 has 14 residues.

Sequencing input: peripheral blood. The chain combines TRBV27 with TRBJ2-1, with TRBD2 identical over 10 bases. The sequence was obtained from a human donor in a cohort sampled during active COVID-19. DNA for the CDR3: TGTGCCAGTCTAGGGCTAGCGGGAGTTAATGAGCAGTTCTTC. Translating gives CASLGLAGVNEQFF.